Below, 22 T cell receptor beta chains from the same sample are listed, as sequenced in a study of T cell responses to AZD1222 COVID-19 vaccine. Sequencing was performed with immunoSEQ multiplex PCR; in TCRdb, only in-frame clones are kept and a portion is missing. This sample has about 150,000 clones; about nine tenths occur once, and the top ten carry 5% to 5.5%. The specimen was peripheral blood, collected on day 0 of AZD1222 vaccination. The receptors were sampled from an adult in good health.

This clone was detected once. The chain links TRBV24-1 to TRBJ2-3; D perhaps matches TRBD2 (5 bases). This CDR3 has 15 residues. The V gene's germline CDR1 is KGHDR and CDR2 SFDVKD. Trimming left V 4 bases short and J 2 bases short, with 12 bases between. The CDR3 sequence: CATSDPTRFTDTQYF. In DNA, the CDR3 is TGTGCCACCAGTGACCCAACTAGATTCACAGATACGCAGTATTTT.

V is TRBV6-5 and J is TRBJ2-2, with D possibly TRBD2 on 5 matching bases. The CDR3 contains 14 residues. Germline loops: CDR1 MNHEY, CDR2 SVGAGI. V was trimmed by 11 bases and J by 0 bases, leaving 13 bases between them. The CDR3 DNA is TGTGCCGCCCAAACTAGGACGAACACCGGGGAGCTGTTTTTT. As protein: CAAQTRTNTGELFF.

This clone was observed once. The chain has TRBV5-1 and TRBJ2-1; no clear D. V lost 4 bases and J lost 4, with 18 bases in between. Germline V gene lookup returns CDR1 SGHRS and CDR2 YFSETQ. The CDR3 covers 16 residues. The CDR3, as DNA: TGCGCCAGCAGCACCGCACGCGGATACTTATACAATGAGCAGTTCTTC. This sequence encodes CASSTARGYLYNEQFF.

The chain employs TRBV7-2 and TRBJ1-5; D is perhaps TRBD1 (5 bases). This CDR3 is 16 amino acids long. Trimming removed 4 bases from V and 4 bases from J, with 17 bases in between. In germline, CDR1 is SGHTA, CDR2 FQGNSA. The CDR3: CASSSLSAGMNQPQHF. In DNA, the CDR3 is TGTGCCAGCAGCTCCCTTTCCGCAGGGATGAATCAGCCCCAGCATTTT.

The CDR3 sequence is CASSPRGRTSSGNTIYF. CDR3 bases: TGCGCCAGCAGCCCGAGGGGGCGTACGTCCTCTGGAAACACCATATATTTT. The rearrangement links TRBV4-1 to TRBJ1-3, with 7 bases fitting TRBD1. This CDR3 region has 17 residues. CDR1 and CDR2 from the germline V gene are MGHRA and YSYEKL. V lost 4 bases to trimming and J lost 0 bases; unmatched junction nucleotides: 9.

The chain combines TRBV3-1 (or the pseudogene TRBV3-2) with TRBJ1-3; D is unclear. The germline V gene has CDR1 LGHDT and CDR2 YNNKEL (reference sequence). The V and J ends lost 0 bases and 0 bases respectively, with 9 bases between them. CDR3 length equals 16 residues. The CDR3 DNA reads TGTGCCAGCAGCCAAGAAGAGGGCTACTCTGGAAACACCATATATTTT. As protein: CASSQEEGYSGNTIYF.

This rearrangement joins TRBV7-2 to TRBJ2-1; D remains ambiguous. The CDR3 loop spans 13 amino acids. Trimming pared 2 bases from V and 9 bases from J, leaving 11 bases between. Germline-derived CDR1 and CDR2 are SGHTA and FQGNSA. The DNA for the CDR3 is TGTGCCAGCAGCTTATCAATTTCGGGTGAGCAGTTCTTC. It specifies CASSLSISGEQFF.

This chain uses TRBV4-3 with TRBJ2-2; D unresolved. The germline V gene encodes CDR1 LGHNA and CDR2 YSLEER. With 0 bases removed from V and 1 base from J, the gap between germline ends came to 12 bases. CDR3 length: 17 residues. The DNA of the CDR3 is TGCGCCAGCAGCCAAGAAAGGCGGCAGATGAACACCGGGGAGCTGTTTTTT. Its translation is CASSQERRQMNTGELFF.

This clone has a single count. The chain is built from TRBV14 and TRBJ2-3; TRBD2 matches at 13 bases. In germline, CDR1 is SGHDN, CDR2 FVKESK. After removal of 1 base from V and 2 bases from J, the junction contained 12 bases not matched to a gene. The CDR3 consists of 20 residues. The chain's CDR3 is CASSQGVTSGRAYNTDTQYF. CDR3 in DNA: TGTGCCAGCAGCCAAGGCGTTACTAGCGGGAGGGCCTATAACACAGATACGCAGTATTTT.

Only one count was recorded for this clone. This sequence joins TRBV11-2 and TRBJ1-1; 10 bases map to TRBD1. Germline V gene data show CDR1 as SGHAT and CDR2 as FQNNGV. This CDR3 region has 16 residues. V lost 1 base and J lost 5; bases outside the gene matches: 7. The CDR3 bases are TGTGCCAGCAGCTTAGGGACAGGGGGACTGGGAACTGAAGCTTTCTTT. Its translation: CASSLGTGGLGTEAFF. Drawing the rest from reference TRBV11-2 and TRBJ1-1, the complete variable domain is EAGVAQSPRYKIIEKRQSVAFWCNPISGHATLYWYQQILGQGPKLLIQFQNNGVVDDSQLPKDRFSAERLKGVDSTLKIQPAKLEDSAVYLCASSLGTGGLGTEAFFGQGTRLTVV.

The genes are TRBV28 and TRBJ1-1, with D maybe TRBD1 (5 bases). The germline gives CDR1 MDHEN, CDR2 SYDVKM. V was clipped by 2 bases and J by 8 bases, with 9 bases between them. CDR3 length: 12 residues. The CDR3 region has the DNA TGTGCCAGCAGTTTAGGGGGGAGGGAAGCTTTCTTT. Translating gives CASSLGGREAFF.

The chain is built from TRBV19 and TRBJ1-1; D ambiguous. Germline V gene data show CDR1 as LNHDA and CDR2 as SQIVND (reference sequence). Trimming cost V 5 bases and J 0 bases, with 13 bases left between them. The CDR3 has 15 residues. This chain's CDR3 is CASSSYGRLNTEAFF. The DNA of the CDR3 is TGTGCCAGTAGTTCGTACGGCAGGTTGAACACTGAAGCTTTCTTT.

This chain joins TRBV21-1 and TRBJ2-3; the table's D call, TRBD2, has no DNA check behind it. TRBV21-1 is a documented pseudogene. This CDR3 comprises 17 residues. CDR3 nucleotide sequence: TGTGCCAGCAGCAAAGTACTAGCGACAGAGGGGTTAGATACGCAGTATTTT. It codes for CASSKVLATEGLDTQYF.

This chain joins TRBV28 and TRBJ1-1, with 7 bases lining up with TRBD1. V shed 6 bases, J shed 11 bases, and the junction held 6 bases outside the gene matches. The germline gives CDR1 MDHEN, CDR2 SYDVKM. The CDR3 sequence is 11 residues long. The CDR3 sequence: CASRTGQQAFF. Written as DNA, the CDR3 is TGTGCCAGCAGGACGGGACAGCAGGCTTTCTTT.

V gene TRBV7-6 combines with J gene TRBJ2-1; D tentatively fits TRBD1 or TRBD2 (6 bases each). The germline V gene encodes CDR1 SGHVS and CDR2 FNYEAQ. This CDR3 is 16 amino acids long. Trimming removed 5 bases from V and 5 bases from J, with 19 bases in between. Here the CDR3 reads CASSAVGGRLHNEQFF. As DNA, the CDR3 is TGTGCCAGCAGCGCCGTAGGGGGGAGGCTGCACAATGAGCAGTTCTTC.

The rearrangement uses TRBV18 and TRBJ1-6; TRBD1 matches at 7 bases. From germline, CDR1 is KGHSH and CDR2 LQKENI. The CDR3 totals 14 residues. V shed 3 bases and J 10 bases; nucleotides not matched to a gene: 6. This CDR3 reads CASSPVTGMSPLHF. In DNA form, the CDR3 reads TGTGCCAGCTCACCCGTGACAGGGATGTCACCCCTCCACTTT.

This clone was seen a few times. The chain is built from TRBV9 and TRBJ2-1, with D perhaps TRBD1 (5 bases). The V and J ends lost 3 bases and 5 bases respectively, with 18 bases between them. CDR3 size: 16 residues. The V gene's germline CDR1 is SGDLS and CDR2 YYNGEE. CDR3 nucleotide sequence: TGTGCCAGCAGCGCCCTCCCGGACACGGGCAACAATGAGCAGTTCTTC. Translated, it gives CASSALPDTGNNEQFF. The complete variable domain, with remaining parts taken from reference TRBV9 and TRBJ2-1, reads DSGVTQTPKHLITATGQRVTLRCSPRSGDLSVYWYQQSLDQGLQFLIQYYNGEERAKGNILERFSAQQFPDLHSELNLSSLELGDSALYFCASSALPDTGNNEQFFGPGTRLTVL.

V and J are TRBV19 and TRBJ1-2; D is undetermined. The V gene's germline CDR1 is LNHDA and CDR2 SQIVND (reference sequence). This CDR3 comprises 13 residues. With 5 bases removed from V and 2 bases from J, the gap between germline ends came to 9 bases. The DNA of the CDR3 is TGTGCCAGTAGTCTTACAGTGAACTATGGCTACACCTTC. It specifies CASSLTVNYGYTF.

The chain uses TRBV5-1 and TRBJ1-2; TRBD1 might be the D (5 bases). This CDR3 is 15 amino acids long. The germline gives CDR1 SGHRS, CDR2 YFSETQ. Deletions cut 5 bases from V and 6 bases from J, with 20 bases between. CDR3 DNA sequence: TGCGCCAGCAGTGCCGGGACGGTACCGATGGATGGCTACACCTTC. This encodes CASSAGTVPMDGYTF. The full variable domain, completed using reference TRBV5-1 and TRBJ1-2, is KAGVTQTPRYLIKTRGQQVTLSCSPISGHRSVSWYQQTPGQGLQFLFEYFSETQRNKGNFPGRFSGRQFSNSRSEMNVSTLELGDSALYLCASSAGTVPMDGYTFGSGTRLTVV.

The V call is TRBV19, the J call TRBJ1-5; D unresolved. The CDR3 spans 12 residues. CDR1 LNHDA and CDR2 SQIVND come from the germline V gene (reference sequence). Trimming removed 1 base from V and 6 bases from J, with 4 bases in between. The CDR3 coding sequence is TGTGCCAGTAGTATAGCGGGTCAGCCCCAGCATTTT. Its translation is CASSIAGQPQHF.

The chain uses TRBV5-8 and TRBJ2-7; D remains unclear. Deletions cut 4 bases from V and 3 bases from J, with 14 bases between. Germline lookup yields CDR1 SGHTS and CDR2 YDEGEE. This CDR3 has 14 residues. The CDR3: CASSPSGFYYEQYF. The CDR3 DNA is TGTGCCAGCAGCCCAAGTGGCTTCTACTACGAGCAGTACTTC. The full variable domain, in which reference TRBV5-8 and TRBJ2-7 provide the parts outside the CDR3, is EAGVTQSPTHLIKTRGQQATLRCSPISGHTSVYWYQQALGLGLQFLLWYDEGEERNRGNFPPRFSGRQFPNYSSELNVNALELEDSALYLCASSPSGFYYEQYFGPGTRLTVT.

The chain joins TRBV3-1 (or the pseudogene TRBV3-2) to TRBJ1-1, with 8 nucleotides matching TRBD1. Germline lookup yields CDR1 LGHDT and CDR2 YNNKEL (reference sequence). CDR3 length equals 15 residues. Losses at the gene ends were 4 bases for V and 6 bases for J; bases not matched to a gene: 10. The CDR3 reads CASSPSTQGAAEAFF. The CDR3 nucleotides read TGTGCCAGCAGCCCCTCAACCCAGGGGGCGGCTGAAGCTTTCTTT.